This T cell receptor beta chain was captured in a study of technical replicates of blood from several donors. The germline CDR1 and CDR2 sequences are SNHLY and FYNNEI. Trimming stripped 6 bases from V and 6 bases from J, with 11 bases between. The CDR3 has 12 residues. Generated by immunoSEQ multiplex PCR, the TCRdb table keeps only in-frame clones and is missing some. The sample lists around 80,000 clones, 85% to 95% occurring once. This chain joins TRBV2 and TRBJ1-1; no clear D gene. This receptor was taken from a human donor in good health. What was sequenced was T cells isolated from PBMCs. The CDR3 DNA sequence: TGTGCCAGCAGCCAAGACAAGGCTGAAGCTTTCTTT. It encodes CASSQDKAEAFF.